This T cell receptor beta chain was retrieved from a study of Ad26.COV2.S vaccination and SARS-CoV-2 variants. Data came from immunoSEQ multiplex PCR; TCRdb stores just in-frame clones and leaves some out. The top ten clones hold around 7% of a sample with a few hundred thousand clones, 83% of them seen once. Study-wide points: It was reported that spike-specific CD8+ and CD4+ T cell responses were substantially broad after vaccination.

Trimming removed 6 bases from V and 8 bases from J; junction bases left unmatched: 8. The CDR3 has 14 residues. Per germline, CDR1 KGHSH and CDR2 LQKENI. Treatment: 15 to 20 received Ad26.COV2.S at low or high dose, single or two shots; roughly 5 received placebo; per-sample allocation not given. It was on day 63 after the first vaccine or placebo injection that samples were taken. To note about this clone: Its antigen remains unknown.

This specimen was peripheral blood, taken in a trial of Ad26.COV2.S vaccine versus placebo. V is TRBV18 and J is TRBJ1-2; 11 nucleotides agree with TRBD1. The receptor's source is a person between 18 and 65 years old who received the Ad26.COV2.S COVID-19 vaccine or a placebo. CDR3 sequence: CASSLGQGASGYTF. Here the CDR3 DNA reads TGTGCCAGCTCCCTCGGACAGGGGGCGTCGGGCTACACCTTC.